The T cell receptor (beta chain) described here comes from a study of CD8+ T cells in alopecia areata. General observations from the study: Among the top 100, expanded CD8+ clones, as well as scalp clonality, were significantly decreased by tofacitinib.

Treatment defined: oral pan-JAK inhibitor, 5-10 mg twice daily. On this clone: Its antigen is undetermined.

RNA was isolated and reverse transcribed to cDNA, the sequencing template. TCRdb's table, derived via immunoSEQ multiplex PCR, lists solely in-frame clones and lacks some. The table lists about 190,000 clones, under 80% of them singletons. Sequenced material: CD4+ T cells sorted from blood, taken around week 49, from a patient treated with tofacitinib. The clonotype was recovered from a human donor with alopecia areata.

The chain's CDR3 is CASSPTGSDSPLHF. The CDR3 DNA reads TGTGCCAGCAGCCCGACAGGGTCCGACTCACCCCTCCACTTT. The genes are TRBV9 and TRBJ1-6; 7 nucleotides align to TRBD1. CDR3 size: 14 residues. Germline V gene data show CDR1 as SGDLS and CDR2 as YYNGEE. With 4 bases clipped from V and 10 bases from J, the junction kept 8 bases outside the gene matches.